One and the same sample provided the 5 T cell receptor beta chains below, sequenced in a study of T-cell memory formation after mild COVID-19. From the 5' RACE reads, TCRdb called clonotypes with MiXCR, one entry per CDR3 protein. In the table there are fewer than 550,000 distinct CDR3 sequences, roughly 20% of which are singletons. Sequencing was performed on PBMCs or a T cell subset sorted from them (not recorded which). All receptors come from an adult woman who had mild COVID-19 (a few samples of this study predate the infection). Cell type and time point are not known.

The genes are TRBV12-3 or TRBV12-4 and TRBJ2-5; D may be TRBD1 or TRBD2 (6 bases each). The CDR3 has 16 residues. Trimming left V 5 bases short and J 1 base short, with 17 bases between. CDR3 residues: CASSPRTGAPQETQYF. The CDR3 nucleotides read TGTGCCAGCAGTCCTAGGACGGGGGCGCCCCAAGAGACCCAGTACTTC.

The V call is TRBV28, the J call TRBJ1-5; D not resolved. Trimming shortened V by 5 bases and J by 3 bases, and 8 bases separated the two germline ends. The CDR3 consists of 13 residues. From germline, CDR1 is MDHEN and CDR2 SYDVKM. The CDR3 bases are TGTGCCAGCAGTGGTCCGTACAATCAGCCCCAGCATTTT. The encoded protein is CASSGPYNQPQHF.

The rearrangement links TRBV7-9 to TRBJ2-3; 7 bases align to TRBD1. Trimming removed 2 bases from V and 2 bases from J; junction bases left unmatched: 4. The CDR3 loop spans 15 amino acids. CDR1 and CDR2 (germline): SEHNR, FQNEAQ (reference sequence). This CDR3 reads CASSLLGGITDTQYF. CDR3 nucleotide sequence: TGTGCCAGCAGCTTATTAGGGGGCATCACAGATACGCAGTATTTT.

The chain joins TRBV6-1 to TRBJ2-5, with D perhaps TRBD2 (7 bases). CDR1 is MNHNS and CDR2 is SASEGT in the germline V gene. V lost 8 bases to trimming and J lost 2 bases, with 12 bases between them. The CDR3 is 13 amino acids. Here the CDR3 reads CASGAGAQETQYF. CDR3 DNA: TGTGCCAGCGGGGCGGGGGCTCAAGAGACCCAGTACTTC.

This rearrangement joins TRBV6-2 or TRBV6-3 to TRBJ2-5; perhaps D is TRBD1 or TRBD2 (5 bases each). V was clipped by 2 bases and J by 1 base, with 8 bases between them. This CDR3 has 14 residues. Germline lookup yields CDR1 MNHEY and CDR2 SVGEGT. The CDR3 region is CASSYLGTQETQYF. The CDR3 bases are TGTGCCAGCAGTTACCTCGGGACCCAAGAGACCCAGTACTTC.